This T cell receptor (beta chain) was captured by sequencing in a study of blood T cell repertoires in COVID-19. In assigning cohorts, the study relied on participant-reported clinical history. Donors in Cohort 3 counted as recovered after two negative PCRs, clearance, or symptom resolution. V was pared by 7 bases and J by 1 base, with 22 bases between. Germline CDR1 LNHDA, CDR2 SQIVND (reference sequence). This CDR3 contains 17 residues. TCRdb's copy holds only in-frame clones and misses some; the assay was immunoSEQ multiplex PCR. Of about 120,000 clones listed, 80% to 85% are singletons. Material for sequencing was PBMCs or T cells enriched from blood (not recorded which). This clonotype was obtained from a woman aged 30 to 39 who had recovered from COVID-19. The V and J genes are TRBV19 and TRBJ1-1; D is unclear. CDR3 DNA sequence: TGTGCCAGTATTAGGAGGGCGCCTACAAATAAGAACACTGAAGCTTTCTTT. Amino acids: CASIRRAPTNKNTEAFF.